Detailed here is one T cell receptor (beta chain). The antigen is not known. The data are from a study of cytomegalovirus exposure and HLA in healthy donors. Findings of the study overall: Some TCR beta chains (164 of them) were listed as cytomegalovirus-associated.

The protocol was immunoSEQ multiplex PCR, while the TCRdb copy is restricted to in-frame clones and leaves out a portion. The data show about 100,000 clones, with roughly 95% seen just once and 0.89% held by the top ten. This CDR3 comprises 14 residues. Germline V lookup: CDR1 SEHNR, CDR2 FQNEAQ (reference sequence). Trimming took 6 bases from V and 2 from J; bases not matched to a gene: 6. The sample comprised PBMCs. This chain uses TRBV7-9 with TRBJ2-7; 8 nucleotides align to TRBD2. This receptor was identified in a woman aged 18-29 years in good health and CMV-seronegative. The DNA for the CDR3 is TGTGCCAGCAGTTCGACGGGACTAGCCTACGAGCAGTACTTC. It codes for CASSSTGLAYEQYF.